A single sample is the source of the 27 T cell receptor beta chains below, sequenced in a study of T cells in Graves' hyperthyroidism and ophthalmopathy. Amplification targeted TCR beta CDR3 regions from RNA transcripts. With the HTBI primer set, the TCR CDR3 went through a first round of RT-PCR. Each CDR3 protein is one row after TCRdb ran MiXCR on the multiplex PCR reads. This sample has about 590,000 distinct CDR3 sequences, with 14% found just once. The material sequenced was blood. These receptors were taken from a woman younger than 35 with Graves' ophthalmopathy.

This clonotype showed up just a few times. This chain links TRBV27 with TRBJ2-3; D is unclear. Germline CDR1 reads MNHEY; CDR2 reads SMNVEV (reference sequence). The CDR3 spans 13 residues. V lost 4 bases to trimming and J lost 4 bases, with 9 bases between them. The CDR3 bases are TGTGCCAGCAGTTACCGATTGTCAGATACGCAGTATTTT. Translation: CASSYRLSDTQYF.

The count of this clonotype is one. The chain joins TRBV12-3 or TRBV12-4 to TRBJ1-2; D is undetermined. V shed 5 bases and J shed 3 bases, with 13 bases lying between them. The CDR3 runs to 14 residues. CDR3 region: CASSRGREYYGYTF. The CDR3 DNA follows: TGTGCCAGCAGTCGAGGACGGGAATACTATGGCTACACCTTC.

This clonotype was counted only a few times. The chain has TRBV4-2 and TRBJ1-5, with a weak D call TRBD1 (5 bases). This CDR3 contains 15 residues. Germline V gives CDR1 LGHNA, CDR2 YNFKEQ. Between the trimmed V and J ends, which lost 0 bases and 7 bases, there was a span of 13 bases. CDR3 protein: CASSQDFGARQPQHF. The CDR3 region has the DNA TGTGCCAGCAGCCAAGACTTCGGGGCTAGGCAGCCCCAGCATTTT.

There are many counts of this clonotype. The chain links TRBV4-1 to TRBJ2-2; 7 bases align to TRBD1. The CDR3 runs to 16 residues. V lost 3 bases, J lost 7 bases, and 11 bases stayed unmatched. Germline CDR1 reads MGHRA; CDR2 reads YSYEKL. For the CDR3, the DNA is TGCGCCAGCAGCCATGTCGAGGGGGCAACGAGCGGGGAGCTGTTTTTT. The encoded protein is CASSHVEGATSGELFF.

J is TRBJ2-7 and V is TRBV27, with D possibly TRBD2 on 6 matching bases. CDR1 is MNHEY and CDR2 is SMNVEV in the germline V gene (reference sequence). This CDR3 is 14 amino acids long. Trimming removed 8 bases at V and 0 bases at J, with 14 bases between. CDR3 protein: CASSNSGPSYEQYF. The CDR3 DNA sequence: TGTGCCAGCTCCAATAGCGGCCCCTCCTACGAGCAGTACTTC.

This clonotype has at least ten counts. The V gene is TRBV7-9, the J gene TRBJ1-2; perhaps TRBD1 as D (6 bases). The CDR3 extends over 12 amino acids. The germline V and J ends were trimmed by 5 bases and 4 bases, with 8 bases remaining between them. Germline CDR1 SEHNR, CDR2 FQNEAQ (reference sequence). As DNA, the CDR3 is TGTGCCAGCAGCCAGGACAGCTATGGCTACACCTTC. It is translated as CASSQDSYGYTF.

V gene TRBV5-1 combines with J gene TRBJ1-2; maybe TRBD1 (6 bases). With 3 bases removed from V and 1 base from J, the gap between germline ends came to 16 bases. The CDR3 contains 16 residues. CDR1 is SGHRS and CDR2 is YFSETQ in the germline V gene. The DNA for the CDR3 is TGCGCCAGCAGCTCGAGAGGGGGGGTATTTAACTATGGCTACACCTTC. Its translation is CASSSRGGVFNYGYTF. Together with reference TRBV5-1 and TRBJ1-2, the CDR3 gives the full variable domain: KAGVTQTPRYLIKTRGQQVTLSCSPISGHRSVSWYQQTPGQGLQFLFEYFSETQRNKGNFPGRFSGRQFSNSRSEMNVSTLELGDSALYLCASSSRGGVFNYGYTFGSGTRLTVV.

The chain uses TRBV11-3 and TRBJ1-2; D remains unclear. This CDR3 spans 11 amino acids. In germline, CDR1 is SGHNT, CDR2 YENEEA. V was trimmed by 5 bases and J by 4 bases, leaving 5 bases between them. CDR3 coding DNA: TGTGCCAGCAGCCTGATCTATGGCTACACCTTC. Translation gives CASSLIYGYTF.

This clonotype was observed at least ten times. This chain connects TRBV20-1 to TRBJ2-7; 10 bases are a match to TRBD1. V shed 6 bases and J 4 bases; nucleotides not matched to a gene: 12. Germline CDR1 reads DFQATT; CDR2 reads SNEGSKA (reference sequence). The CDR3 is made up of 15 amino acids. The CDR3 bases are TGCAGTGCGATAGTACGGGGGACAGGGGAATACGAGCAGTACTTC. Encoded protein: CSAIVRGTGEYEQYF.

This clonotype was detected many times. V and J are TRBV4-1 and TRBJ1-5; 11 bases agree with TRBD1. J was trimmed by 5 bases and V by 1 base; bases with no gene match: 7. From germline, CDR1 is MGHRA and CDR2 YSYEKL. The CDR3 covers 17 residues. CDR3 in DNA: TGCGCCAGCAGCCAAGGGGGGACAGGGGGGCTCGATCAGCCCCAGCATTTT. This encodes CASSQGGTGGLDQPQHF.

The chain employs TRBV5-4 and TRBJ1-1; possible D gene TRBD1, 5 bases. The V gene lost 4 bases and the J gene lost 0 bases, with 13 bases spanning the gap. The CDR3 covers 15 residues. Germline lookup yields CDR1 SGHNT and CDR2 YYREEE (reference sequence). CDR3 bases: TGTGCCAGCAGCCGGAGACAGAATATGAACACTGAAGCTTTCTTT. This translates into CASSRRQNMNTEAFF.

This chain uses TRBV11-2 with TRBJ1-2; unclear D gene. CDR1 SGHAT and CDR2 FQNNGV come from the germline V gene. The CDR3 is 16 amino acids. V gave up 4 bases and J gave up 4 bases, with 19 bases separating them. The CDR3 nucleotides read TGTGCCAGCAGCTCACTAGGCTATGGGGTATCCTATGGCTACACCTTC. Translated, it gives CASSSLGYGVSYGYTF.

This sequence joins TRBV19 and TRBJ2-6; the D is unclear. V gave up 5 bases and J gave up 2 bases, with 10 bases separating them. CDR3 length: 15 residues. The germline V gene has CDR1 LNHDA and CDR2 SQIVND (reference sequence). The CDR3 nucleotides are TGTGCCAGTAGTCCTAGGGTAGCTGGGGCCAACGTCCTGACTTTC. Encoded protein: CASSPRVAGANVLTF.

Regarding this clonotype: Given a much more abundant clone one base away, this may be a read error. The rearrangement uses TRBV30 and TRBJ2-1; no clear D gene. V was trimmed by 0 bases and J by 5 bases, leaving 17 bases between them. Per the germline V gene, CDR1 is GTSNPN and CDR2 is SVGIG (reference sequence). The CDR3 spans 16 residues. The DNA of the CDR3 is TGTGCCTGGAGTGTACCCCGGACGCTCCTCGACAATGAGCAGTTCTTC. As protein: CAWSVPRTLLDNEQFF.

This clonotype was seen ten or more times. This chain connects TRBV2 to TRBJ2-1, with D hard to call. Looked up from germline, CDR1 is SNHLY and CDR2 is FYNNEI. V gave up 4 bases and J gave up 0 bases, with 10 bases separating them. The length of the CDR3 is 15 residues. Here the CDR3 reads CASSVFRSSYNEQFF. In DNA form, the CDR3 reads TGTGCCAGCAGTGTATTCAGGAGCTCCTACAATGAGCAGTTCTTC.

This clonotype was seen at least ten times. The chain uses TRBV20-1 and TRBJ2-7, with 7 bases lining up with TRBD2. Germline assignment: CDR1 DFQATT and CDR2 SNEGSKA (reference sequence). J gave up 4 bases and V 0 bases, and 6 bases lay outside the gene matches. The CDR3 has 14 residues. The CDR3 DNA reads as TGCAGTGCTAGAGATCGGGGACTAACTTACGAGCAGTACTTC. This gives the protein CSARDRGLTYEQYF.

Regarding this clonotype: Just one base apart from a much larger clone, this may be a read error. The chain uses TRBV7-2 and TRBJ1-1, with 8 bases that match TRBD1. Germline CDR1 is SGHTA and CDR2 is FQGNSA. The ends lost 2 bases at V and 4 bases at J; junction bases unmatched: 6. The CDR3 runs to 15 residues. The CDR3 nucleotides read TGTGCCAGCAGCTTAACGAGGACAGGGCCCACTGAAGCTTTCTTT. Translating it yields CASSLTRTGPTEAFF.

The rearrangement links TRBV7-4 to TRBJ1-6, with 11 bases identical to TRBD1. The CDR3 contains 18 residues. The V gene's germline CDR1 is SGHVT and CDR2 SQSDAQ. Unmatched junction bases numbered 15, after V lost 5 bases and J lost 9 bases. The CDR3 is CASSLRTGGAFVVSPLHF. The DNA of the CDR3 is TGTGCCAGCAGCCTCCGGACAGGGGGCGCTTTCGTAGTTTCACCCCTCCACTTT. The full variable domain, rest sourced from reference TRBV7-4 and TRBJ1-6, is GAGVSQSPRYKVAKRGRDVALRCDSISGHVTLYWYRQTLGQGSEVLTYSQSDAQRDKSGRPSGRFSAERPERSVSTLKIQRTEQGDSAVYLCASSLRTGGAFVVSPLHFGNGTRLTVT.

This clonotype has just a few counts. The V and J genes are TRBV20-1 and TRBJ2-1; D might be TRBD1 or TRBD2, each matching 6 bases. The V end was cut by 3 bases, the J end by 2 bases, with 17 bases between. CDR3 length: 16 amino acids. Germline V lookup: CDR1 DFQATT, CDR2 SNEGSKA (reference sequence). For the CDR3, the DNA is TGCAGTGCTAGCGGGGGCAGGGAAGGTGCCTACAATGAGCAGTTCTTC. Protein sequence: CSASGGREGAYNEQFF.

This clonotype was counted ten times or more. The chain couples TRBV29-1 to TRBJ2-5, with D possibly being TRBD1 (6 bases). The V and J ends lost 2 bases and 5 bases respectively, with 9 bases between them. Germline V lookup: CDR1 SQVTM, CDR2 ANQGSEA. The CDR3 consists of 12 residues. The CDR3 spells CSVERRGETQYF. CDR3 nucleotides: TGCAGCGTTGAACGCAGGGGTGAGACCCAGTACTTC.

This clonotype occurred many times. The V and J genes are TRBV15 and TRBJ1-1, with 7 bases aligning to TRBD1. Germline V gene lookup returns CDR1 LNHNV and CDR2 YYDKDF (reference sequence). CDR3 size: 16 residues. J was trimmed by 2 bases and V by 1 base; bases with no gene match: 7. CDR3 in amino acids: CATSRAWKGANTEAFF. CDR3 DNA: TGTGCCACCAGCAGAGCTTGGAAGGGGGCCAACACTGAAGCTTTCTTT. Drawing the rest from reference TRBV15 and TRBJ1-1, the complete variable domain is DAMVIQNPRYQVTQFGKPVTLSCSQTLNHNVMYWYQQKSSQAPKLLFHYYDKDFNNEADTPDNFQSRRPNTSFCFLDIRSPGLGDTAMYLCATSRAWKGANTEAFFGQGTRLTVV.

The chain is built from TRBV20-1 and TRBJ2-1; TRBD2 agrees at 13 bases. The CDR3 has 15 residues. V dropped 5 bases and J dropped 8; count of bases not matched to a gene: 9. Germline values: CDR1 DFQATT, CDR2 SNEGSKA (reference sequence). For the CDR3, the DNA is TGCAGTGCTGAGAACCGACTAGCGGGAGGAGATGAGCAGTTCTTC. Its translation: CSAENRLAGGDEQFF.

This clonotype was counted ten times or more. V gene TRBV27 combines with J gene TRBJ2-1, with 12 bases aligning to TRBD2. The CDR3 is made up of 12 amino acids. Germline lookup yields CDR1 MNHEY and CDR2 SMNVEV (reference sequence). Losses at the gene ends were 7 bases for V and 10 bases for J; bases not matched to a gene: 2. Here the CDR3 reads CASKLAGGEQFF. As DNA, the CDR3 is TGTGCCAGCAAACTAGCGGGAGGCGAGCAGTTCTTC.

The sample holds many counts of this clonotype. The V and J genes are TRBV2 and TRBJ2-6; D uncertain. CDR3 length: 13 residues. Germline assignment: CDR1 SNHLY and CDR2 FYNNEI. Trimming pared 8 bases from V and 1 base from J, leaving 6 bases between. The CDR3 bases are TGTGCCAGCGGGAAATCTGGGGCCAACGTCCTGACTTTC. It codes for CASGKSGANVLTF.

This clonotype was counted ten times or more. The chain employs TRBV18 and TRBJ1-6; 7 bases match TRBD1. V shed 4 bases, J shed 8 bases, and the junction held 11 bases outside the gene matches. This CDR3 contains 16 residues. Germline V gene lookup returns CDR1 KGHSH and CDR2 LQKENI. The CDR3 protein is CASSLYSDRDHSPLHF. CDR3 nucleotides: TGTGCCAGCTCACTCTACTCCGACAGGGATCATTCACCCCTCCACTTT.

This clonotype was counted ten times or more. V gene TRBV27 combines with J gene TRBJ2-2, with TRBD2 matching over 10 bases. The junction had 6 bases not matched to a gene; V was cut back by 6 bases and J by 8 bases. Germline loops: CDR1 MNHEY, CDR2 SMNVEV (reference sequence). This CDR3 has 14 residues. CDR3 nucleotide sequence: TGTGCCAGCAGGAATGGACTAGCGGCTGGGGAGCTGTTTTTT. Amino acids: CASRNGLAAGELFF.

The chain is built from TRBV5-1 and TRBJ1-1, with D perhaps TRBD1 (5 bases). The length of the CDR3 is 16 residues. Germline lookup yields CDR1 SGHRS and CDR2 YFSETQ. V was cut by 1 base and J by 0 bases, with 13 bases left in between. CDR3 coding DNA: TGCGCCAGCAGCTTGAGACGGGACGGTATGAACACTGAAGCTTTCTTT. It specifies CASSLRRDGMNTEAFF.